This T cell receptor beta chain emerged from a study of blood T cell repertoires in COVID-19. Whole-study context: From T cells, B-cell-depleted T cells, or PBMCs came the material, which was cDNA or gDNA.

Enrolment of Seattle patients took place during active infection, and they were followed longitudinally. CDR3 length: 16 residues. The germline V gene has CDR1 SNHLY and CDR2 FYNNEI. Between the trimmed V and J ends, which lost 3 bases and 4 bases, there was a span of 16 bases. In the original analysis: Nucleated cell counts were estimated from reference gene primer amplification. Repertoires were generated with immunoSEQ multiplex PCR, while TCRdb's copy carries only in-frame clones and drops some. That table gives V, J and clone size, and the DNA gave D and trimming. The table includes about 250,000 clones, approximately 85% detected once.

Sequencing used peripheral blood. The gene calls are TRBV2 and TRBJ1-5, with D tentatively TRBD1 (5 bases). The sequence was obtained from a human donor with COVID-19, enrolled during active disease. The donor label of this sample is uncertain. In DNA, the CDR3 is TGTGCCAGCAGTGAGGGCCTCGTCCGGGGGAATCAGCCCCAGCATTTT. Translation gives CASSEGLVRGNQPQHF.